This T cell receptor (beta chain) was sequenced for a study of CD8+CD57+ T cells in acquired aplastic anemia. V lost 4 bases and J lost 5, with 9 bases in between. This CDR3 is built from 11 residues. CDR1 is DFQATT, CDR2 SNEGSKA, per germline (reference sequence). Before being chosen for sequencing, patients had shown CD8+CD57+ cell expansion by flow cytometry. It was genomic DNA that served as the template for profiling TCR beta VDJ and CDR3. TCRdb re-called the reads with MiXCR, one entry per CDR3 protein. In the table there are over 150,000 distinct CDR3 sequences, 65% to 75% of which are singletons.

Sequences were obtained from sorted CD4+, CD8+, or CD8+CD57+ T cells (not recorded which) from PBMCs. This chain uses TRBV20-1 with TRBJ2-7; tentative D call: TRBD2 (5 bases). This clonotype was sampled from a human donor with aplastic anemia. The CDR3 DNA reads TGCAGTGCTACCGGGCGGGACGAGCAGTACTTC. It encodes CSATGRDEQYF.